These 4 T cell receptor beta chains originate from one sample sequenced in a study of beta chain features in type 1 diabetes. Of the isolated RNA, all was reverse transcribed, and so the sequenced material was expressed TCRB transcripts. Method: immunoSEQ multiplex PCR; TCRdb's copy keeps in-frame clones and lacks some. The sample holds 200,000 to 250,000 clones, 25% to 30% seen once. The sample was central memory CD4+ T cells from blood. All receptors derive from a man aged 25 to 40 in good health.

The DNA of the CDR3 is TGCAGCGTTGAAGTGGCCGGGACAGGGGTCACAGATACGCAGTATTTT. This gives the protein CSVEVAGTGVTDTQYF. This chain uses TRBV29-1 with TRBJ2-3, with 10 bases matching TRBD1. The CDR3 is 16 residues long. V dropped 1 base and J dropped 2; count of bases not matched to a gene: 6. The germline V gene encodes CDR1 SQVTM and CDR2 ANQGSEA.

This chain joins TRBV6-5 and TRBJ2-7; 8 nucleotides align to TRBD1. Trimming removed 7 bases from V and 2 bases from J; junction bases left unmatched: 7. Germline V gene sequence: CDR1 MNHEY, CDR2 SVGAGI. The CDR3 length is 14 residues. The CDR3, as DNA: TGTGCCAGCACCAGGGGACAGGAGACCTACGAGCAGTACTTC. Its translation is CASTRGQETYEQYF.

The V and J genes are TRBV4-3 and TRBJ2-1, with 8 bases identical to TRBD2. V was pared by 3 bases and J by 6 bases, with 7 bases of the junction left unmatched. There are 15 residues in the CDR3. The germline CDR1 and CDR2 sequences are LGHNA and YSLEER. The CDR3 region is CASSHRRGGLNEQFF. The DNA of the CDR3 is TGCGCCAGCAGCCACCGCCGGGGGGGGCTCAATGAGCAGTTCTTC.

The CDR3 nucleotides read TGCGCCAGCAGCCCGGACAGGGCCCGGGAGCTGTTTTTT. Translating it yields CASSPDRARELFF. This chain uses TRBV5-1 with TRBJ2-2; 8 bases line up with TRBD1. Trimming cost V 4 bases and J 9 bases; bases outside gene matches: 5. Germline lookup yields CDR1 SGHRS and CDR2 YFSETQ. The CDR3 spans 13 residues. The full variable domain, with the rest looked up from reference TRBV5-1 and TRBJ2-2, is KAGVTQTPRYLIKTRGQQVTLSCSPISGHRSVSWYQQTPGQGLQFLFEYFSETQRNKGNFPGRFSGRQFSNSRSEMNVSTLELGDSALYLCASSPDRARELFFGEGSRLTVL.